This T cell receptor (beta chain) was observed in a study of T cell responses to AZD1222 COVID-19 vaccine. This CDR3 comprises 12 residues. Trimming took 0 bases from V and 9 from J, leaving 9 bases between them. Germline V gene sequence: CDR1 SGDLS, CDR2 YYNGEE. Profiling relied on immunoSEQ multiplex PCR, and the TCRdb table lists in-frame clones only, not all of them. The sample lists some 100,000 clones, about 90% occurring once. The chain recombines TRBV9 with TRBJ1-2, with D tentatively TRBD1 (6 bases). The source of this sequence is an adult in good health. The sequencing here drew on peripheral blood, taken on day 0 of AZD1222 vaccination. Here the CDR3 reads CASSVGDRSYTF. The CDR3 bases are TGTGCCAGCAGCGTAGGAGACAGGAGCTACACCTTC.